The clone carrying this TCR beta chain was counted a single time. Source study methods: Estimation of nucleated cell counts was performed using reference gene primer amplification. Clones were read by immunoSEQ multiplex PCR, and TCRdb kept only the in-frame ones, dropping some. The V and J calls and clone size were taken over from that table, and D and trimming were inferred from the DNA. The repertoire holds more than 25,000 clones, with around 90% as singletons. These data are taken from a study of blood T cell repertoires in COVID-19. About the research overall: The origin of the acute and convalescent COVID-19 samples was the United States, Italy and Spain. The analysed material was cDNA or gDNA that came from T cells, B-cell-depleted T cells, or PBMCs.

The germline CDR1 and CDR2 sequences are SGHKS and YYEKEE (reference sequence). This CDR3 is 19 amino acids long. Trimming removed 4 bases at V and 0 bases at J, with 24 bases between. Source material: peripheral blood. This receptor was taken from a man aged 70 or older with active or convalescent COVID-19. This chain connects TRBV5-5 to TRBJ2-3, with D tentatively TRBD1 (6 bases). The CDR3 DNA is TGTGCCAGCAGCCCTACCTATGACAGGTACCCGTCTAGCACAGATACGCAGTATTTT. Protein product: CASSPTYDRYPSSTDTQYF.